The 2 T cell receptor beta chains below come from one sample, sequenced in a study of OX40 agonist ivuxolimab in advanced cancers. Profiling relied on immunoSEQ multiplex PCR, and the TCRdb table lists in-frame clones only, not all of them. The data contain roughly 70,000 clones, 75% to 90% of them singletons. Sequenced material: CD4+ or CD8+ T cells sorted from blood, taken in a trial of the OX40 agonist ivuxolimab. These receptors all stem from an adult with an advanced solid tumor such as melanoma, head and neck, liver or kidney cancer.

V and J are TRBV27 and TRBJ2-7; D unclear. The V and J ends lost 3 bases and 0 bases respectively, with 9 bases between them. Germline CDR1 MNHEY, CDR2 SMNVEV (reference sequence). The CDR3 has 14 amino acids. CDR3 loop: CASSLDAVSYEQYF. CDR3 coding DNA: TGTGCCAGCAGTTTGGACGCCGTCTCCTACGAGCAGTACTTC.

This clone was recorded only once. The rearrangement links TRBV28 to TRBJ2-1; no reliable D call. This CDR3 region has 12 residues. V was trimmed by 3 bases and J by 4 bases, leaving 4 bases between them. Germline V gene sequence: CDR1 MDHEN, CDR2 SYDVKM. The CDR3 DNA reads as TGTGCCAGCAGTTTTAGTTACAATGAGCAGTTCTTC. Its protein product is CASSFSYNEQFF.